The clone carrying this T cell receptor beta chain was counted many times. As yet, its antigen is unknown. The entry originates in a study of T cells in Graves' hyperthyroidism and ophthalmopathy. Whole-study results and caveats: In validation, the model predicted ophthalmopathy. These predictions came a median roughly 7.1 months before onset.

No ophthalmopathy progression within 18 months constituted stable Graves' hyperthyroidism. Regions amplified from RNA transcripts were the TCR beta CDR3 regions. Initially, a first-round RT-PCR of the TCR CDR3 employed the HTBI primer set. TCRdb passed the multiplex PCR reads through MiXCR, listing each CDR3 protein once. There are 90,000 to 120,000 distinct CDR3 sequences in the sample; about a sixth occur only once, and around 42% lies in the top ten. Trimming cost V 5 bases and J 10 bases; bases outside gene matches: 7. The CDR3 is made up of 13 amino acids. Germline CDR1 reads MNHEY; CDR2 reads SVGEGT.

The material sequenced was blood. The gene calls are TRBV6-2 or TRBV6-3 and TRBJ1-2, with TRBD1 identical over 10 bases. The TCR was taken from a woman aged 45 to 65 with Graves' hyperthyroidism. This CDR3 reads CASSQSGTGVYTF. CDR3 in DNA: TGTGCCAGCAGTCAATCCGGGACAGGGGTCTACACCTTC.